The clone carrying this T cell receptor beta chain was counted a few times. Its antigen is undetermined. TCRdb re-derived calls from the RACE reads in MiXCR, one entry per CDR3 protein. The top ten hold approximately 8% of the sample, which has some 350,000 distinct CDR3 sequences, around 7% seen once. Time point specified: patch test 1, 2 weeks after DPC sensitization. Noted treatment: therapeutic diphenylcyclopropenone sensitization with weekly scalp DPC. These data come from a study of human T cells and chemical hapten exposure. Findings and caveats of the study: Among expanded TCRs, significantly more large CDR3 similarity clusters formed than among controls.

This CDR3 is 16 amino acids long. Germline V gene lookup returns CDR1 LNHDA and CDR2 SQIVND (reference sequence). V shed 5 bases, J shed 2 bases, and the junction held 7 bases outside the gene matches. The clonotype comes from a woman aged 18-29 years with alopecia areata. Some clones in this sample may be carry-over from other donors' samples. The material sequenced was whole blood, taken in connection with sensitization to the hapten diphenylcyclopropenone (DPC). V and J are TRBV19 and TRBJ1-5; the match to TRBD1 covers 9 bases. The CDR3 here is CASSDPGQGGNQPQHF. The CDR3 nucleotides read TGTGCCAGTAGTGACCCGGGACAGGGAGGCAATCAGCCCCAGCATTTT.